This TCR beta chain is drawn from a study of control samples from healthy donors and cancer patients. The trim removed 1 base at V and 5 bases at J, leaving 8 bases unmatched. The V gene's germline CDR1 is KGHDR and CDR2 SFDVKD. The CDR3 contains 17 residues. Method: immunoSEQ multiplex PCR; TCRdb's copy keeps in-frame clones and lacks some. The sample holds approximately 86,000 clones; approximately 89% are singletons and the top ten take around 20%. This sequence was found in a man aged 25-45 years in good health. The rearrangement links TRBV24-1 to TRBJ2-2; TRBD1 matches at 8 bases. The material sequenced was blood. The CDR3 coding sequence is TGTGCCACCAGTGATTTCGCTCAGGGGGCAAGGACCGGGGAGCTGTTTTTT. Translating it yields CATSDFAQGARTGELFF.